These 25 T cell receptor beta chains originate from one sample sequenced in a study of T cells in narcolepsy (dated 2018 in TCRdb). The library was produced with the immunoSEQ multiplex PCR assay. This is the immuneACCESS table as TCRdb keeps it, with only in-frame sequences that have V and J called. A part of the clones is gone; compared with another copy, unresolved V genes explain less than half, and the rest is unexplained. The sample contains 27,000 or so clones, approximately 87% of them found a single time. Of the sample, roughly 1% falls within the top ten clones. Sequencing was done on a sample of memory (CD45RA-) CD4+ T cells from blood. Read against the paper, the sample's cell subset or site label means: memory T cells sorted ex vivo from peripheral blood. The receptors derive from a human donor in good health.

The J gene is TRBJ2-3, the V gene TRBV5-1; D possibly corresponds to TRBD2 (6 bases). With 7 bases removed from V and 1 base from J, the gap between germline ends came to 16 bases. The CDR3 is 15 residues long. The V gene's germline CDR1 is SGHRS and CDR2 YFSETQ. CDR3 nucleotide sequence: TGCGCCAGCGAACCCGGGGGTCCCCGCACAGATACGCAGTATTTT. Its protein is CASEPGGPRTDTQYF.

The chain joins TRBV5-1 to TRBJ1-1, with 7 bases lining up with TRBD1. V shed 2 bases, J shed 1 base, and the junction held 8 bases outside the gene matches. Germline assignment: CDR1 SGHRS and CDR2 YFSETQ. The CDR3 spans 16 residues. The CDR3 reads CASSFDRVGKNTEAFF. In nucleotides, the CDR3 is TGCGCCAGCAGCTTTGACAGGGTCGGGAAGAACACTGAAGCTTTCTTT.

CDR3 loop: CASSPTGVPNEKLFF. The CDR3 nucleotides are TGTGCCAGTAGTCCTACAGGAGTCCCTAATGAAAAACTGTTTTTT. The chain has TRBV19 and TRBJ1-4; weak D call: TRBD1 (5 bases). This CDR3 comprises 15 residues. In germline, CDR1 is LNHDA, CDR2 SQIVND (reference sequence). With 5 bases removed from V and 3 bases from J, the gap between germline ends came to 13 bases.

For the CDR3, the DNA is TGTGCCAGTAGTATAAGGACATCTAACTATGGCTACACCTTC. This sequence encodes CASSIRTSNYGYTF. The chain uses TRBV19 and TRBJ1-2; D might be TRBD1 (5 bases). The V gene lost 2 bases and the J gene lost 0 bases, with 7 bases spanning the gap. Looked up from germline, CDR1 is LNHDA and CDR2 is SQIVND (reference sequence). The CDR3 covers 14 residues.

The rearrangement uses TRBV18 and TRBJ2-1; 10 positions match TRBD1. Unmatched junction bases numbered 7, after V lost 2 bases and J lost 9 bases. The CDR3 sequence is 15 residues long. Germline V lookup: CDR1 KGHSH, CDR2 LQKENI. CDR3 protein: CASSPKGQGSTEQFF. DNA for the CDR3: TGTGCCAGCTCACCAAAGGGACAGGGGTCGACTGAGCAGTTCTTC.

The chain combines TRBV6-5 with TRBJ1-1, with D tentatively TRBD1 (5 bases). The length of the CDR3 is 14 residues. V shed 2 bases and J shed 1 base, with 8 bases lying between them. Germline CDR1 and CDR2: MNHEY and SVGAGI. DNA of the CDR3: TGTGCCAGCAGTTACAGGGGCTCGAACACTGAAGCTTTCTTT. Its protein product is CASSYRGSNTEAFF.

In regard to this clone: Relative to the germline gene, one junction end is altered; a read error may explain this. The same CDR3 arises from other DNA sequences in this sample as well. The rearrangement joins TRBV7-2 to TRBJ2-3; 7 positions match TRBD2. The length of the CDR3 is 12 residues. Germline lookup yields CDR1 SGHTA and CDR2 FQGNSA. The CDR3 DNA sequence: TGTGCCAGCAGCCTAGCGGTAGATACGCAGTATTTT. Translation gives CASSLAVDTQYF. Variable domain in full (rest from reference TRBV7-2 and TRBJ2-3): GAGVSQSPSNKVTEKGKDVELRCDPISGHTALYWYRQSLGQGLEFLIYFQGNSAPDKSGLPSDRFSAERTGGSVSTLTIQRTQQEDSAVYLCASSLAVDTQYFGPGTRLTVL.

This chain links TRBV5-4 with TRBJ2-1, with 7 positions matching TRBD2. The germline V gene encodes CDR1 SGHNT and CDR2 YYREEE (reference sequence). The CDR3 extends over 15 amino acids. Trimming cost V 1 base and J 12 bases; bases outside gene matches: 13. CDR3 bases: TGTGCCAGCAGCTTGTTTGCGGGAGAAGAACCTACGCAGTTCTTC. This sequence encodes CASSLFAGEEPTQFF. Combining the CDR3 with reference TRBV5-4 and TRBJ2-1 gives the whole variable domain ETGVTQSPTHLIKTRGQQVTLRCSSQSGHNTVSWYQQALGQGPQFIFQYYREEENGRGNFPPRFSGLQFPNYSSELNVNALELDDSALYLCASSLFAGEEPTQFFGPGTRLTVL.

The CDR3 DNA is TGTGCCAGCTCATTCGGGACTCCTGGGGTATCCTACGAGCAGTACTTC. Translated, it gives CASSFGTPGVSYEQYF. V and J are TRBV18 and TRBJ2-7; tentatively, D is TRBD2 (6 bases). The CDR3 has 16 amino acids. Trimming removed 5 bases from V and 1 base from J, with 18 bases in between. The V gene's germline CDR1 is KGHSH and CDR2 LQKENI.

Only a few counts were recorded for this clone. The V and J genes are TRBV4-3 and TRBJ1-2; D remains unclear. V shed 0 bases and J shed 4 bases, with 27 bases lying between them. There are 20 residues in the CDR3. Germline values: CDR1 LGHNA, CDR2 YSLEER. CDR3 region: CASSQDIPGGWEGKGYGYTF. The CDR3 DNA reads as TGCGCCAGCAGCCAAGATATCCCCGGTGGGTGGGAGGGCAAGGGCTATGGCTACACCTTC.

This sequence joins TRBV30 and TRBJ2-2, with D maybe TRBD1 (5 bases). The CDR3 has 11 residues. The V and J ends lost 4 bases and 6 bases respectively, with 6 bases between them. Germline CDR1 GTSNPN, CDR2 SVGIG (reference sequence). CDR3 nucleotides: TGTGCCTGGAAGGGGTCCGGGGAGCTGTTTTTT. Its translation: CAWKGSGELFF.

The rearrangement links TRBV27 to TRBJ2-7; D may correspond to TRBD1 or TRBD2 (5 bases each). The V and J ends lost 5 bases and 4 bases respectively, with 15 bases between them. Germline V gene data show CDR1 as MNHEY and CDR2 as SMNVEV (reference sequence). CDR3 length: 14 residues. The chain's CDR3 is CASSISGPRYEQYF. As DNA, the CDR3 is TGTGCCAGCAGTATTTCGGGACCGAGATACGAGCAGTACTTC.

The chain couples TRBV6-1 to TRBJ2-7; D remains unclear. CDR3 length: 14 residues. V lost 0 bases to trimming and J lost 2 bases, with 8 bases between them. CDR1 MNHNS and CDR2 SASEGT come from the germline V gene. CDR3 in DNA: TGTGCCAGCAGTGAAGCTACGCCTACCTACGAGCAGTACTTC. Amino acid sequence: CASSEATPTYEQYF.

The J gene is TRBJ2-7, the V gene TRBV18; 8 bases fit TRBD2. The CDR3 has 16 amino acids. V lost 3 bases, J lost 2 bases, and 9 bases stayed unmatched. Germline V lookup: CDR1 KGHSH, CDR2 LQKENI. This chain's CDR3 is CASSPESGRVTYEQYF. The CDR3 DNA follows: TGTGCCAGCTCACCTGAGTCCGGGAGGGTAACCTACGAGCAGTACTTC. The full variable domain, rest sourced from reference TRBV18 and TRBJ2-7, is NAGVMQNPRHLVRRRGQEARLRCSPMKGHSHVYWYRQLPEEGLKFMVYLQKENIIDESGMPKERFSAEFPKEGPSILRIQQVVRGDSAAYFCASSPESGRVTYEQYFGPGTRLTVT.

The CDR3: CASSSKDRGEEKLFF. Written as DNA, the CDR3 is TGTGCCAGCAGCTCCAAAGACAGGGGGGAAGAAAAACTGTTTTTT. This chain links TRBV21-1 with TRBJ1-4; the D call of TRBD1 is as the table states it, not checked on the DNA. TRBV21-1 is flagged as a pseudogene. This CDR3 contains 15 residues.

V usage is TRBV11-3 and J usage is TRBJ2-2; the D gene is possibly TRBD1 (6 bases). Germline V lookup: CDR1 SGHNT, CDR2 YENEEA. The CDR3 length is 16 residues. V lost 2 bases to trimming and J lost 0 bases, with 10 bases between them. The CDR3 reads CASSLRAGANTGELFF. The CDR3 DNA reads TGTGCCAGCAGCTTACGGGCAGGGGCGAACACCGGGGAGCTGTTTTTT.

This clone appeared a few times. This sequence joins TRBV2 and TRBJ1-1, with unresolved D. Trimming took off 6 bases at V and 6 bases at J, with 11 bases between the two ends. Per germline, CDR1 SNHLY and CDR2 FYNNEI. The CDR3 covers 12 residues. The DNA for the CDR3 is TGTGCCAGCAGACGGGGAGAGGCTGAAGCTTTCTTT. Protein sequence: CASRRGEAEAFF.

For this clone: Sequence at one end of the junction differs from germline and may be a read error. This chain joins TRBV29-1 and TRBJ2-5, with 10 bases matching TRBD1. Germline V lookup: CDR1 SQVTM, CDR2 ANQGSEA. The CDR3 has 14 residues. The CDR3 loop is CSGRQGARKETRYF. CDR3 DNA: TGCAGCGGTAGACAGGGGGCGCGAAAAGAGACCCGGTACTTC.

The chain couples TRBV5-1 to TRBJ1-2, with TRBD1 as a possible D gene (5 bases). Looked up from germline, CDR1 is SGHRS and CDR2 is YFSETQ. The V end lost 0 bases, the J end lost 2 bases, and 17 bases lay between the germline ends. The CDR3 is made up of 17 amino acids. The CDR3 DNA reads as TGCGCCAGCAGCTTGGCCGGGGTAGCAGGGACCAACTATGGCTACACCTTC. This sequence encodes CASSLAGVAGTNYGYTF.

This chain joins TRBV5-1 and TRBJ1-5, with TRBD1 as a possible D gene (6 bases). CDR1 and CDR2 (germline): SGHRS, YFSETQ. Trimming took 3 bases from V and 3 from J, leaving 19 bases between them. The CDR3 covers 17 residues. This CDR3 reads CASSSQGDRNPNQPQHF. DNA for the CDR3: TGCGCCAGCAGCTCCCAGGGAGACAGGAACCCCAATCAGCCCCAGCATTTT.

The genes are TRBV6-5 and TRBJ1-3; D gene ambiguous. V shed 0 bases and J shed 4 bases, with 13 bases lying between them. The length of the CDR3 is 16 residues. The germline V gene has CDR1 MNHEY and CDR2 SVGAGI. The DNA for the CDR3 is TGTGCCAGCAGTTACTCTGCCCTCCCAGGAGGAAACACCATATATTTT. This gives the protein CASSYSALPGGNTIYF.

The rearrangement uses TRBV4-1 and TRBJ1-4, with D possibly matching TRBD1 (5 bases). V gave up 0 bases and J gave up 3 bases, with 8 bases separating them. This CDR3 contains 15 residues. Germline CDR1 MGHRA, CDR2 YSYEKL. Here the CDR3 DNA reads TGCGCCAGCAGCCAAGATAAGGGGCCTAATGAAAAACTGTTTTTT. This codes for CASSQDKGPNEKLFF.

The chain is built from TRBV19 and TRBJ2-5, with D perhaps being TRBD1 or TRBD2 (6 bases each). Germline V lookup: CDR1 LNHDA, CDR2 SQIVND (reference sequence). V dropped 1 base and J dropped 5 bases, with 11 bases sitting between them. The CDR3 is made up of 14 amino acids. The CDR3 spells CASSIVGGGETQYF. CDR3 nucleotide sequence: TGTGCCAGTAGTATAGTTGGAGGGGGTGAGACCCAGTACTTC.

The V and J genes are TRBV6-1 and TRBJ2-5; 10 positions match TRBD2. The end of the DNA fits TRBJ2-7 better, so the J call may be wrong. The CDR3 consists of 15 residues. Germline lookup yields CDR1 MNHNS and CDR2 SASEGT. For the CDR3, the DNA is TGTGCCAGCAAGCTAGCGGGGGTAAGCTCCTACGAGCAGTACTTC. Its protein is CASKLAGVSSYEQYF.

The chain joins TRBV30 to TRBJ2-5; D call uncertain. The J call is in doubt because the DNA end fits TRBJ2-7 better. CDR3 length: 11 residues. Germline values: CDR1 GTSNPN, CDR2 SVGIG (reference sequence). The CDR3 sequence is CAWSRAYEQYF. Written as DNA, the CDR3 is TGTGCCTGGAGTAGAGCCTACGAGCAGTACTTC.